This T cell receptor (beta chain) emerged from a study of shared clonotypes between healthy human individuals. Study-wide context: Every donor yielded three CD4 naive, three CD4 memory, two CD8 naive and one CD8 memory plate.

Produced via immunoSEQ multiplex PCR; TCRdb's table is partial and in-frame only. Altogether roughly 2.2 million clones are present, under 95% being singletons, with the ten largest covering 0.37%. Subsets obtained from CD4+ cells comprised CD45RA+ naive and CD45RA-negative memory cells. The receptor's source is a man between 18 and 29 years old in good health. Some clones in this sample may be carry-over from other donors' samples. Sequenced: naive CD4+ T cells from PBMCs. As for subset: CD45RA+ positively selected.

The CDR3 reads CASSEPGLAESKQYF. In DNA, the CDR3 is TGTGCCAGCAGTGAACCGGGACTAGCGGAGTCCAAGCAGTACTTC. The rearrangement links TRBV6-1 to TRBJ2-4, with 11 bases matching TRBD2. This CDR3 is 15 amino acids long. The germline V gene has CDR1 MNHNS and CDR2 SASEGT. V was pared by 2 bases and J by 13 bases, with 10 bases of the junction left unmatched.